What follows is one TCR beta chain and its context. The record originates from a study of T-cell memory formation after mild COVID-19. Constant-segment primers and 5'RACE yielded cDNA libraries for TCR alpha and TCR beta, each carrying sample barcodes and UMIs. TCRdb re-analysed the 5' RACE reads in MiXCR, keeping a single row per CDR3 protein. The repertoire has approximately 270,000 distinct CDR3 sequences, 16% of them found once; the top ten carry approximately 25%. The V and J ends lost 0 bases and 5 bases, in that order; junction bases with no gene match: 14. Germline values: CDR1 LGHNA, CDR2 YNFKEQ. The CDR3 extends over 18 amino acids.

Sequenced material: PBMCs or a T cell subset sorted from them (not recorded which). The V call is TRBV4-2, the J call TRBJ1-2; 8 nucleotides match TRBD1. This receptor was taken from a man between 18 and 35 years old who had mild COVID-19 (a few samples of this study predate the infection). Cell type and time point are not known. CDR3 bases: TGTGCCAGCAGCCAAGATAGGGGAGCAGGGGGCGTACAGTATGGCTACACCTTC. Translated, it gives CASSQDRGAGGVQYGYTF.